This record concerns one T cell receptor (beta chain) sequence. There were at least 6 micrograms of total RNA extracted from every sample. This sample is part of a study of blood T cells in healthy people across ages. A second roughly 6 to 11 cycle PCR used barcoded and J-beta primers. TCRdb re-called the 5' RACE reads with MiXCR, one entry per CDR3 protein. The table has over 750,000 distinct CDR3 sequences, 20% to 25% seen once. The CDR3 length is 17 residues. Trimming took 0 bases from V and 0 from J; bases not matched to a gene: 5. Germline V lookup: CDR1 SGHTA, CDR2 FQGNSA. The sample was also linked to a second study, of T cells of mothers and their children. According to that study: Regardless of relatedness, pairs show thymic selection shaping TCR recombination output in a similar manner.

The sequence came from a boy younger than 18 in good health. The sample taken for sequencing was blood. The chain is built from TRBV7-2 and TRBJ2-1; 7 positions agree with TRBD2. CDR3: CASSLAAGVSSYNEQFF. For the CDR3, the DNA is TGTGCCAGCAGCTTAGCGGCGGGAGTTAGCTCCTACAATGAGCAGTTCTTC.